This T cell receptor beta chain was captured in a study of T cell responses to AZD1222 COVID-19 vaccine. There are 15 residues in the CDR3. Trimming removed 4 bases at V and 7 bases at J, with 15 bases between. CDR1 is SGHRS and CDR2 is YFSETQ in the germline V gene. Only in-frame clones appear in the TCRdb table, and some are missing; sequencing was by immunoSEQ multiplex PCR. Of roughly 140,000 clones listed, roughly 90% were seen once; the top ten hold more than 3%. This clone was seen just once. Its antigen is not known. Study-level results: All repertoire sampling was performed exclusively after the peak T cell response.

The TCR sequence derives from an adult who received the AZD1222 COVID-19 vaccine. Source: peripheral blood, taken 28 days after the second AZD1222 dose. J is TRBJ1-6 and V is TRBV5-1; no clear D. The CDR3 sequence: CASSERPLANSPLHF. For the CDR3, the DNA is TGCGCCAGCAGCGAGCGCCCGTTAGCGAATTCACCCCTCCACTTT.